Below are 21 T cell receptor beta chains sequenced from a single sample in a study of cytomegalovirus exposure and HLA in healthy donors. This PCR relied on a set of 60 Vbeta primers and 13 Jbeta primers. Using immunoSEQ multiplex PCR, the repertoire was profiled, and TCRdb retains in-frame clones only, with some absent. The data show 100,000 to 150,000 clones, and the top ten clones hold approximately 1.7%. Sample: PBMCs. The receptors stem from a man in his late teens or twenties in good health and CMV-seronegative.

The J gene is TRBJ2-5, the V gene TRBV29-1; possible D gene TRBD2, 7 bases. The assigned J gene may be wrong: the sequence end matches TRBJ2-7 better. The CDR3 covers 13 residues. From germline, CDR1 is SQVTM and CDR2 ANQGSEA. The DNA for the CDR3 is TGCAGCGTTGCGGCGGTGGGGGGGCTCGAGCAGTACTTC. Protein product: CSVAAVGGLEQYF.

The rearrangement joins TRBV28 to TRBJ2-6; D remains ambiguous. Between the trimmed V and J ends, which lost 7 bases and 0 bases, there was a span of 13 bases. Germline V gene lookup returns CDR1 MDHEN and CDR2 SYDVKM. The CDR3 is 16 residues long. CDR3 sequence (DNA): TGTGCCAGCACCAAATCAGGAAACTCTGGGGCCAACGTCCTGACTTTC. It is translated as CASTKSGNSGANVLTF. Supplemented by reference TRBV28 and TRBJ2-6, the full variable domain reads DVKVTQSSRYLVKRTGEKVFLECVQDMDHENMFWYRQDPGLGLRLIYFSYDVKMKEKGDIPEGYSVSREKKERFSLILESASTNQTSMYLCASTKSGNSGANVLTFGAGSRLTVL.

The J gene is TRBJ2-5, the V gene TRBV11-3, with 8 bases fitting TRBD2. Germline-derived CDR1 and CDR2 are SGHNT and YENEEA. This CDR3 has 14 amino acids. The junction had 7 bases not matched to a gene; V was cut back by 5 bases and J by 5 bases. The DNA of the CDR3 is TGTGCCAGCAGCGGGCGGGAGGCTCGGGAGACCCAGTACTTC. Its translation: CASSGREARETQYF.

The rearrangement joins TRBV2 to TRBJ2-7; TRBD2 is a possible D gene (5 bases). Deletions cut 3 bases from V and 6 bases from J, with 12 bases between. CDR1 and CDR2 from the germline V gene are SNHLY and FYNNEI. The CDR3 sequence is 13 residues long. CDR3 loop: CASSEERRSEQYF. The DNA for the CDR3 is TGTGCCAGCAGTGAGGAAAGGAGGAGCGAGCAGTACTTC.

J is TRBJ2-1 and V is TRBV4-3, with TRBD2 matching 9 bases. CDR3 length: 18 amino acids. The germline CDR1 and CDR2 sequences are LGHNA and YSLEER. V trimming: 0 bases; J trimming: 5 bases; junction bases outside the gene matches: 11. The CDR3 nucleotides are TGCGCCAGCAGCCAAGATCAAACCGTAGCGGGAGCTCACAATGAGCAGTTCTTC. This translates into CASSQDQTVAGAHNEQFF.

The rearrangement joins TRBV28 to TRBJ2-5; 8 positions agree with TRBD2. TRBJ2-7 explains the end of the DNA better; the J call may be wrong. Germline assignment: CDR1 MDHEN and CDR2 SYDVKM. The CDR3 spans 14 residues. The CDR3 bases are TGTGCCAGCCGGGAGGCGGGGGGAACGTACGAGCAGTACTTC. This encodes CASREAGGTYEQYF.

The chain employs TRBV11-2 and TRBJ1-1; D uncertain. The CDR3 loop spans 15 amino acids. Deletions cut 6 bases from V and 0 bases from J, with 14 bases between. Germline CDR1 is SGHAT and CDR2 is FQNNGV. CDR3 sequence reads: CASRPWEAMNTEAFF. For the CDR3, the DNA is TGTGCCAGCAGACCCTGGGAGGCGATGAACACTGAAGCTTTCTTT.

As DNA, the CDR3 is TGTGCCAGCAGTCGACCCTGGGGGCCCCTTGATGAGCAGTTCTTC. It is translated as CASSRPWGPLDEQFF. J is TRBJ2-1 and V is TRBV25-1; D is perhaps TRBD1 (6 bases). This CDR3 region has 15 residues. Trimming took 5 bases from V and 8 from J, leaving 19 bases between them. Germline loops: CDR1 MGHDK, CDR2 SYGVNS.

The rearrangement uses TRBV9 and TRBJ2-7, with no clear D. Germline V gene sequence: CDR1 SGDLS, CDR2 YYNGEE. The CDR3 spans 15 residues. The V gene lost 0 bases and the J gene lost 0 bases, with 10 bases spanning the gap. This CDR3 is CASSVGPGSSYEQYF. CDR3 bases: TGTGCCAGCAGCGTAGGCCCAGGTAGCTCCTACGAGCAGTACTTC.

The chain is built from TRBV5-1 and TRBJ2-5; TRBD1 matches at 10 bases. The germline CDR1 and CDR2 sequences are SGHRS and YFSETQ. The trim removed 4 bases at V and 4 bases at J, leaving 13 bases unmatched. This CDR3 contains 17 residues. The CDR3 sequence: CASSVPSGTGAGETQYF. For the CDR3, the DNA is TGCGCCAGCAGCGTTCCTTCGGGGACAGGGGCTGGAGAGACCCAGTACTTC.

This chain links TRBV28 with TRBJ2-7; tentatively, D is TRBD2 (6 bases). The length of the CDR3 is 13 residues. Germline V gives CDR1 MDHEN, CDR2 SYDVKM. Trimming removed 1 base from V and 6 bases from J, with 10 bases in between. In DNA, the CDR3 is TGTGCCAGCAGTTTATTAAGGGGAGGCGAGCAGTACTTC. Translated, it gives CASSLLRGGEQYF.

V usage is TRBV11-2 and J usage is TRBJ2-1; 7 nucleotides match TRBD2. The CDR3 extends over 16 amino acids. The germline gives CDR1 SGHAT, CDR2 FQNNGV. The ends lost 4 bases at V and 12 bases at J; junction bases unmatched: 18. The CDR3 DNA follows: TGTGCCAGCAGCTCCTCCGCCGGGGGGTTATTCAGTCGGCAGTTCTTC. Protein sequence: CASSSSAGGLFSRQFF.

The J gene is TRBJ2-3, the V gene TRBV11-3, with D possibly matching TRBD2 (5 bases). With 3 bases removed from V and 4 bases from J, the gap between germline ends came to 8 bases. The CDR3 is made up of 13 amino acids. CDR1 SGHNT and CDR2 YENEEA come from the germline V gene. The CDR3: CASSFGSPDTQYF. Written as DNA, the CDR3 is TGTGCCAGCAGCTTTGGGAGCCCAGATACGCAGTATTTT.

This CDR3 reads CASRDNPGQENYGYTF. CDR3 DNA sequence: TGTGCCAGCAGAGACAATCCGGGACAGGAAAACTATGGCTACACCTTC. The chain couples TRBV28 to TRBJ1-2, with 8 bases that match TRBD1. Germline values: CDR1 MDHEN, CDR2 SYDVKM. J gave up 2 bases and V 6 bases, and 11 bases lay outside the gene matches. The CDR3 totals 16 residues.

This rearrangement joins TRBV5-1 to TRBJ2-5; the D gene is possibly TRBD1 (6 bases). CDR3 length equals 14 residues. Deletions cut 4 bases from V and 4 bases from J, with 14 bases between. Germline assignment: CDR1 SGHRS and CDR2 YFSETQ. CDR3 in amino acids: CASSPVAGVETQYF. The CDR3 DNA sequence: TGCGCCAGCAGCCCGGTGGCAGGGGTAGAGACCCAGTACTTC.

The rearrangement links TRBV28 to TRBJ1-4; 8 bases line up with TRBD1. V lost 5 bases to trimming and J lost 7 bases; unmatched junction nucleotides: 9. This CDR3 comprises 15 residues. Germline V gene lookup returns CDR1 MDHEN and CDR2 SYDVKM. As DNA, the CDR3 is TGTGCCAGCAGTATCAGACAGGGGCGGAGTGAAAAACTGTTTTTT. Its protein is CASSIRQGRSEKLFF. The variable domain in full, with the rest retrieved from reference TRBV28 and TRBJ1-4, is DVKVTQSSRYLVKRTGEKVFLECVQDMDHENMFWYRQDPGLGLRLIYFSYDVKMKEKGDIPEGYSVSREKKERFSLILESASTNQTSMYLCASSIRQGRSEKLFFGSGTQLSVL.

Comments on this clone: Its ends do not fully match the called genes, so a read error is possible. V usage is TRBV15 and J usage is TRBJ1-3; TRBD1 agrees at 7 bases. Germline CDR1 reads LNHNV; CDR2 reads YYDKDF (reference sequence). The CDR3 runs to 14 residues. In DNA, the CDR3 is TGTGCCCCCAGCAGAACGGGACAGTCAAACACCATATATTTT. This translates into CAPSRTGQSNTIYF.

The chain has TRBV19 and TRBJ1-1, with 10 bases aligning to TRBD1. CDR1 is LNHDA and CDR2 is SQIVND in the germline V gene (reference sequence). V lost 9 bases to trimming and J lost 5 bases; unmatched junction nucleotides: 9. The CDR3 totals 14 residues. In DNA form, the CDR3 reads TGTGCCAGCATACCGGGACAGGGGTGGACTGAAGCTTTCTTT. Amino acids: CASIPGQGWTEAFF.

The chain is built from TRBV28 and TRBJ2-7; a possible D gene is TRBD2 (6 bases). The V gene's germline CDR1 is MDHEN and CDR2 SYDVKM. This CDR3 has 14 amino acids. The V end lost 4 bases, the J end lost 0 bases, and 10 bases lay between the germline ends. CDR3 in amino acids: CASSSGRSSYEQYF. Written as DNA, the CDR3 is TGTGCCAGCAGTTCCGGGAGAAGCTCCTACGAGCAGTACTTC.

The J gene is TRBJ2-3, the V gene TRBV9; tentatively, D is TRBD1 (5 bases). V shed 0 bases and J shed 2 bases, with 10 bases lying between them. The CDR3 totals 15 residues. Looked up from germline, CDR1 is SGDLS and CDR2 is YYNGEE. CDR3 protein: CASSVVGVDTDTQYF. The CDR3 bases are TGTGCCAGCAGCGTAGTAGGGGTCGACACAGATACGCAGTATTTT. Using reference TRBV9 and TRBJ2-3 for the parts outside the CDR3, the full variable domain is DSGVTQTPKHLITATGQRVTLRCSPRSGDLSVYWYQQSLDQGLQFLIQYYNGEERAKGNILERFSAQQFPDLHSELNLSSLELGDSALYFCASSVVGVDTDTQYFGPGTRLTVL.

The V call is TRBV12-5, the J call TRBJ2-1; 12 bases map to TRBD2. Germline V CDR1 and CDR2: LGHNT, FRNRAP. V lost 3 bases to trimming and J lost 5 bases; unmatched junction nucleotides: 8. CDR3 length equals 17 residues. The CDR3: CASGFGPTSGRNNEQFF. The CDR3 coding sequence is TGTGCTAGTGGTTTCGGCCCAACTAGCGGGAGGAACAATGAGCAGTTCTTC.